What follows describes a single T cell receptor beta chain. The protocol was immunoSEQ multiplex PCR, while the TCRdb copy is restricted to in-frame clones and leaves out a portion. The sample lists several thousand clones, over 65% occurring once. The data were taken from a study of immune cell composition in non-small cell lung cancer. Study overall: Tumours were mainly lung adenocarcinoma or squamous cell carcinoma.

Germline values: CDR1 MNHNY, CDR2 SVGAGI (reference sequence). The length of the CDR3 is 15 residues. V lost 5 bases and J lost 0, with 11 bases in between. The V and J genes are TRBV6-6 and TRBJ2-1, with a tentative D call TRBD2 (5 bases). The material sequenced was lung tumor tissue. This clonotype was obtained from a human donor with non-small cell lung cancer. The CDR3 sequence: CASSLVGSSYNEQFF. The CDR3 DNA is TGTGCCAGCAGTCTAGTGGGGAGCTCCTACAATGAGCAGTTCTTC.